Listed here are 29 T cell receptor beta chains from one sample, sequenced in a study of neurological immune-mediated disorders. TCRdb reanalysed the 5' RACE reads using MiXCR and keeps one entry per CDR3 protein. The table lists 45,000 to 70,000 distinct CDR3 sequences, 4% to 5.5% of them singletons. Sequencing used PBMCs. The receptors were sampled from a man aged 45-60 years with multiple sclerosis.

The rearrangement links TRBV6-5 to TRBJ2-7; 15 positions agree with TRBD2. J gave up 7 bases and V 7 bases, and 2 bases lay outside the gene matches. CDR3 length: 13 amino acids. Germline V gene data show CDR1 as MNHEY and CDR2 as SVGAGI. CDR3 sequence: CASTGLAGGEQYF. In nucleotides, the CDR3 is TGTGCCAGCACTGGACTAGCGGGAGGGGAGCAGTACTTC.

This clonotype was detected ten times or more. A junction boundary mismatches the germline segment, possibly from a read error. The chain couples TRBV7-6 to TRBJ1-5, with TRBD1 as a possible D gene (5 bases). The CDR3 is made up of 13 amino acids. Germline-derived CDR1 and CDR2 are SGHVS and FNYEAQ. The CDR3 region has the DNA TGTGCCAGCAGCCCCCAGACAGATCAGCCCCAGAATTTT. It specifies CASSPQTDQPQNF.

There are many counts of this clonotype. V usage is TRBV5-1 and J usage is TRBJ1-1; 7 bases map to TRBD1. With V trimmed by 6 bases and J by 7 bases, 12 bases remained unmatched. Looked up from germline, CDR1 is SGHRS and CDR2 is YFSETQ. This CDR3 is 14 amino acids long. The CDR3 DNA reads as TGCGCCAGCAACTCGCACACTCAGGGGGTTGAAGCTTTCTTT. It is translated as CASNSHTQGVEAFF.

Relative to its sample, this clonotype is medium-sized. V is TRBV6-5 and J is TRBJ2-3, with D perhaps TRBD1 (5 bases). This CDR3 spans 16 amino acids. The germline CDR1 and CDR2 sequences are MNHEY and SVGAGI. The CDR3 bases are TGTGCTCACACACGGGCAGGGATAATCTATACAGATACGCAGTATTTT. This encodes CAHTRAGIIYTDTQYF.

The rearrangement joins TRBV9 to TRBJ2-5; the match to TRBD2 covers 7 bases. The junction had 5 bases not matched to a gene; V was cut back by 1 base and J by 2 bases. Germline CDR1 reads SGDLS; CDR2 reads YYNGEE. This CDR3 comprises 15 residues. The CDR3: CASSVSGNQQETQYF. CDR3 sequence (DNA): TGTGCCAGCAGCGTAAGCGGGAACCAACAAGAGACCCAGTACTTC.

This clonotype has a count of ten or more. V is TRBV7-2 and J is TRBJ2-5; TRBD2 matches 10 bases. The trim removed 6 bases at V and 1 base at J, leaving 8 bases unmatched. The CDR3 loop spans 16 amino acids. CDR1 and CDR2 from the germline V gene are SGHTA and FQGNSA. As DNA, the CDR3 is TGTGCCAGCAGAGTACGGCGGACTAGCGGCCAAGAGACCCAGTACTTC. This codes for CASRVRRTSGQETQYF.

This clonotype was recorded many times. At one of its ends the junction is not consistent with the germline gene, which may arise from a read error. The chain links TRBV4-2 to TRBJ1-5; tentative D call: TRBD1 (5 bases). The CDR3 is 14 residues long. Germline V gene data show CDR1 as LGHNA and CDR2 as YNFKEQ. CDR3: CASTQVGGDQPQHF. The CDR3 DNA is TGTGCCAGCACCCAAGTGGGGGGAGATCAGCCCCAGCATTTT.

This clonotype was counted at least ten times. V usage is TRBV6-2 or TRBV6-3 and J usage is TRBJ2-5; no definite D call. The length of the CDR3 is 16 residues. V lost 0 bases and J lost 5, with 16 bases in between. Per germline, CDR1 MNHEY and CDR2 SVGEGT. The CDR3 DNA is TGTGCCAGCAGTTACTCAAGGGCGGACCGCTCGGAGACCCAGTACTTC. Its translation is CASSYSRADRSETQYF.

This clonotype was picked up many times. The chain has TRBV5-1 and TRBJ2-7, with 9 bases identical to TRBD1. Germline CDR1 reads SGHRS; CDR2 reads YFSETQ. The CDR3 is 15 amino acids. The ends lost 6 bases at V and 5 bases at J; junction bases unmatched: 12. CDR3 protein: CASNPGQGDSNEQYF. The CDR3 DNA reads TGCGCCAGCAACCCGGGACAGGGCGATTCTAACGAGCAGTACTTC. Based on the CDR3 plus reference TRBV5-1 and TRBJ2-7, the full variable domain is KAGVTQTPRYLIKTRGQQVTLSCSPISGHRSVSWYQQTPGQGLQFLFEYFSETQRNKGNFPGRFSGRQFSNSRSEMNVSTLELGDSALYLCASNPGQGDSNEQYFGPGTRLTVT.

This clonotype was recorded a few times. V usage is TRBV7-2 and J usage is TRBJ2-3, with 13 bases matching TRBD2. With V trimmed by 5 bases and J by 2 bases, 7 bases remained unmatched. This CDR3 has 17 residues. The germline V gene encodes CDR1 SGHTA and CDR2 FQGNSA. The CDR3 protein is CASSKPGLAGITDTQYF. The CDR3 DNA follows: TGTGCCAGCAGCAAGCCGGGACTAGCGGGGATCACAGATACGCAGTATTTT.

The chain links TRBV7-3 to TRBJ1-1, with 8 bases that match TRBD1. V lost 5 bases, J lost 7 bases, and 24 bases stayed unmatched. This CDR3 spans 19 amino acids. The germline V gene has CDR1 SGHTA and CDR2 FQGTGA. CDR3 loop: CASSPWTGKETMERDEAFF. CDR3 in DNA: TGTGCCAGCAGCCCCTGGACAGGGAAGGAGACCATGGAGAGAGATGAAGCTTTCTTT.

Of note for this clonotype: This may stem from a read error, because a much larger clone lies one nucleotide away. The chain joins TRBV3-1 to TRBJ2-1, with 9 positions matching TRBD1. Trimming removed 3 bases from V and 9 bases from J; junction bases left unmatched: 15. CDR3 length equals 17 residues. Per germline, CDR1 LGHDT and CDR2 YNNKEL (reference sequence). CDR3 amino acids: CASSQGRGTGTRVEQFF. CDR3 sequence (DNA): TGTGCCAGCAGCCAGGGAAGGGGGACAGGGACTCGAGTTGAGCAGTTCTTC.

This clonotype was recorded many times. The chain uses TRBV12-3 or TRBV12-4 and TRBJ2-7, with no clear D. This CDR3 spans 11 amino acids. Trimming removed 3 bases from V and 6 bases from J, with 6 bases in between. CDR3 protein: CASSFAGEQYF. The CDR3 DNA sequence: TGTGCCAGCAGTTTTGCCGGCGAGCAGTACTTC.

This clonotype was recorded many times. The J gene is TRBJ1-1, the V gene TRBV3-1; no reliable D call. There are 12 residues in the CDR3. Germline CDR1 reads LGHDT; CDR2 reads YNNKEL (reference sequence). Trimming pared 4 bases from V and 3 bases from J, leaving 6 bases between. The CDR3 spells CASSLTHTEAFF. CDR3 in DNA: TGTGCCAGCAGCCTGACCCACACTGAAGCTTTCTTT.

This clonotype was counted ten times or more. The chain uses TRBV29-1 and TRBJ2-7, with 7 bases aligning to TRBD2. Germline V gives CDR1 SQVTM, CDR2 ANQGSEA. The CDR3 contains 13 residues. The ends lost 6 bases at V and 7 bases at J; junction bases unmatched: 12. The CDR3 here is CSVAAGTILEQYF. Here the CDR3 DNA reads TGCAGCGTGGCAGCGGGGACTATCTTAGAGCAGTACTTC.

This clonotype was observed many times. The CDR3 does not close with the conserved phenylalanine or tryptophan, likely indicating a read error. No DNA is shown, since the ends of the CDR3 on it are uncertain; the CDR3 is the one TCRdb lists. CDR3 in amino acids: CASSLNRDRGTL. The J gene is TRBJ2-3, the V gene TRBV12-3 or TRBV12-4; whether TRBD1, the table's D call, matches the DNA was not checked. 12 amino acids form the CDR3, both terminal residues included.

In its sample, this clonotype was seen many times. The CDR3 DNA follows: TGTGCCAGCAGCCAAGATTCGTGGGACAGGGGAGGTGGCTACACCTTC. As protein: CASSQDSWDRGGGYTF. The chain combines TRBV3-1 with TRBJ1-2; 10 bases align to TRBD1. The CDR3 has 16 amino acids. V shed 0 bases, J shed 7 bases, and the junction held 8 bases outside the gene matches. Germline CDR1 is LGHDT and CDR2 is YNNKEL (reference sequence). Supplemented by reference TRBV3-1 and TRBJ1-2, the full variable domain reads DTAVSQTPKYLVTQMGNDKSIKCEQNLGHDTMYWYKQDSKKFLKIMFSYNNKELIINETVPNRFSPKSPDKAHLNLHINSLELGDSAVYFCASSQDSWDRGGGYTFGSGTRLTVV.

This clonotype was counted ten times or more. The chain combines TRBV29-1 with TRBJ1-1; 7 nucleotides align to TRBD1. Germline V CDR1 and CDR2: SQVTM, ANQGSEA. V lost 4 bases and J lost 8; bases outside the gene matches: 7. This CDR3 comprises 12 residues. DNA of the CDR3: TGCAGCGTTGGCCCGGGGGGACAGGAAGCTTTCTTT. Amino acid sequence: CSVGPGGQEAFF.

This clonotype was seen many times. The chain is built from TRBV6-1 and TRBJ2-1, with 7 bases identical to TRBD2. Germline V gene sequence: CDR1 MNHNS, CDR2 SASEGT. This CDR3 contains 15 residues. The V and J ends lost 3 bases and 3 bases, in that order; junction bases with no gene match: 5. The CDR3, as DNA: TGTGCCAGCAGTGAGACGGGGGGATACTACAATGAGCAGTTCTTC. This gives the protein CASSETGGYYNEQFF.

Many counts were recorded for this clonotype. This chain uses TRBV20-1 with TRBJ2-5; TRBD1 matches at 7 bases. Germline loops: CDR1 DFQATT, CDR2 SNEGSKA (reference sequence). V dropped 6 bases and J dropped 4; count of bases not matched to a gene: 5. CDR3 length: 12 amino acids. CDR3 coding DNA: TGCAGTGCGGAAAGGGGGCGAGAGACCCAGTACTTC. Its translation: CSAERGRETQYF.

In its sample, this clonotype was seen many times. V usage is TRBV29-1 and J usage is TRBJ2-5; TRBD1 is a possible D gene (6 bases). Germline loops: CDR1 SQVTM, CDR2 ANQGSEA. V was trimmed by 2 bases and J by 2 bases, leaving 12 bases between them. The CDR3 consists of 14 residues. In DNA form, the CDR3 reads TGCAGCGTTGAAAGGGGGTTCTGGCAAGAGACCCAGTACTTC. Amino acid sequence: CSVERGFWQETQYF.

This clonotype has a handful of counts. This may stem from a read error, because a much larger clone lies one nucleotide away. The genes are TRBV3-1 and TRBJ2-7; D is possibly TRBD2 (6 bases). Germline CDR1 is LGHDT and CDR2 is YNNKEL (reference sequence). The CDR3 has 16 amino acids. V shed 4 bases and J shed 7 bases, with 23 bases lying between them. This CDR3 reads CASSRVGLGLGKEQYF. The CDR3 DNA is TGTGCCAGCAGCCGGGTTGGCCTGGGACTGGGCAAAGAGCAGTACTTC.

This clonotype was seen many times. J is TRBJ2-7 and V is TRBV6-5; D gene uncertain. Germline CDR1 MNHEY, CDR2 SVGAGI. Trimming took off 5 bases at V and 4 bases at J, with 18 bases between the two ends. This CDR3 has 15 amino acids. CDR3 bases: TGTGCCAGCAGTCGGCCCAACCACCAGTGGTACGAGCAGTACTTC. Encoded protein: CASSRPNHQWYEQYF.

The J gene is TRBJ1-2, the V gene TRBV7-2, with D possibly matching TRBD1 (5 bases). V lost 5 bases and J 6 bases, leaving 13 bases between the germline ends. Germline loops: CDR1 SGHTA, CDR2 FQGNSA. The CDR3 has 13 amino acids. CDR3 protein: CASSRVQGDGYTF. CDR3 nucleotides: TGTGCCAGCAGCAGAGTTCAGGGCGATGGCTACACCTTC.

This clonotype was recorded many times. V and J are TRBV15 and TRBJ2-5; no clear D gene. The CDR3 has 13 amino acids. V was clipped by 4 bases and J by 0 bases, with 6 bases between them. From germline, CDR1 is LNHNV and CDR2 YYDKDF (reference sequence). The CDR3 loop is CATSTADQETQYF. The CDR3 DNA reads TGTGCCACCAGCACGGCAGACCAAGAGACCCAGTACTTC.

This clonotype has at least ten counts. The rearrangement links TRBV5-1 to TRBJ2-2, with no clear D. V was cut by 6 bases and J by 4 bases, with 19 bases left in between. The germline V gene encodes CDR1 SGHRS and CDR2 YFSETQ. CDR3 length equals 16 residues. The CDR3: CASILDLGRGTGELFF. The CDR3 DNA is TGCGCCAGCATCCTAGATCTAGGGCGCGGCACCGGGGAGCTGTTTTTT. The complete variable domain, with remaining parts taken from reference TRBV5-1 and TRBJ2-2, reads KAGVTQTPRYLIKTRGQQVTLSCSPISGHRSVSWYQQTPGQGLQFLFEYFSETQRNKGNFPGRFSGRQFSNSRSEMNVSTLELGDSALYLCASILDLGRGTGELFFGEGSRLTVL.

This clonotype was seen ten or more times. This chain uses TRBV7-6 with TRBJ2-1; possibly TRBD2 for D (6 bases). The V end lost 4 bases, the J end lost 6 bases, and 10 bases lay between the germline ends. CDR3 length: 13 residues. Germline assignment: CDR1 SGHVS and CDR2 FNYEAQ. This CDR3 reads CASSSGLSNEQFF. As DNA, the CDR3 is TGTGCCAGCAGCTCGGGACTTAGCAATGAGCAGTTCTTC.

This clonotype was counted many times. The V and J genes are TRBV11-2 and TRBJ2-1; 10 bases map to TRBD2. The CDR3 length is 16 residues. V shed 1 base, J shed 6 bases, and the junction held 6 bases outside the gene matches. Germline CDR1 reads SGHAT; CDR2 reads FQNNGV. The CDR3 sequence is CASSLGDQREGNEQFF. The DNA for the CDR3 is TGTGCCAGCAGCTTAGGAGACCAGCGGGAGGGCAATGAGCAGTTCTTC.

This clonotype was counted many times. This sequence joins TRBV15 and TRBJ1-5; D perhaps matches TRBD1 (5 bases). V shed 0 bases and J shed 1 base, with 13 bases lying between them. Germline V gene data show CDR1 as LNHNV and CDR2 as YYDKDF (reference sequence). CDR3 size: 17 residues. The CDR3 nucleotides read TGTGCCACCAGCAGAGAATCCGCAGGGAACAGCAATCAGCCCCAGCATTTT. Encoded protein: CATSRESAGNSNQPQHF.